The clone carrying this TCR beta chain was observed at least ten times. From RNA transcripts, TCR beta CDR3 regions were amplified. A set of HTBI primers served as the primers for a first-round RT-PCR of the TCR CDR3. MiXCR, applied by TCRdb to the multiplex PCR reads, yields one record per CDR3 protein. The table includes 500,000 or so distinct CDR3 sequences, 17% detected once. This sample is part of a study of T cells in Graves' hyperthyroidism and ophthalmopathy. J gave up 2 bases and V 0 bases, and 10 bases lay outside the gene matches. Germline CDR1 and CDR2: MDHEN and SYDVKM. CDR3 length: 18 amino acids.

The source is a woman younger than 30 with Graves' ophthalmopathy. V gene TRBV28 combines with J gene TRBJ2-3, with 8 bases identical to TRBD2. The sequenced material came from blood. CDR3 region: CASSLWGERGKFTDTQYF. DNA of the CDR3: TGTGCCAGCAGTTTATGGGGGGAGCGGGGGAAATTCACAGATACGCAGTATTTT.